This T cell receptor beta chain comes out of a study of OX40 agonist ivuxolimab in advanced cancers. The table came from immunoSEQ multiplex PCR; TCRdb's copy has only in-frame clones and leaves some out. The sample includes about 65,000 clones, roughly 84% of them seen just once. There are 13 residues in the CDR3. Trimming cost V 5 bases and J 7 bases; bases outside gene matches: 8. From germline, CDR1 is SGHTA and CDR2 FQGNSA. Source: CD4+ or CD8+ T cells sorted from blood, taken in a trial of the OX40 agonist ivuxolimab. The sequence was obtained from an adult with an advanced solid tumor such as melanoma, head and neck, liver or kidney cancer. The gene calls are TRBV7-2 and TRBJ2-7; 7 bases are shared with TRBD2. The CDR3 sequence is CASSTRDGREQYF. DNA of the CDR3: TGTGCCAGCAGCACCCGGGACGGGAGGGAGCAGTACTTC.